One sample yielded the 26 T cell receptor beta chains listed below, sequenced in a study of cytomegalovirus exposure and HLA in healthy donors. TCRdb's table, derived via immunoSEQ multiplex PCR, lists solely in-frame clones and lacks some. Here the sample spans about 250,000 clones, roughly nine tenths being singletons. The sample consisted of PBMCs. The source is a man younger than 35 in good health and CMV-seropositive.

The chain recombines TRBV6-5 with TRBJ2-2, with no clear D. The CDR3 sequence is 14 residues long. Per the germline V gene, CDR1 is MNHEY and CDR2 is SVGAGI. Trimming stripped 0 bases from V and 4 bases from J, with 6 bases between. The CDR3 protein is CASSYSISTGELFF. Here the CDR3 DNA reads TGTGCCAGCAGTTACTCGATTAGCACCGGGGAGCTGTTTTTT.

This chain uses TRBV6-6 with TRBJ2-5; TRBD2 aligns across 7 bases. CDR1 and CDR2 (germline): MNHNY, SVGAGI (reference sequence). Trimming cost V 6 bases and J 3 bases; bases outside gene matches: 10. CDR3 length: 15 amino acids. The CDR3 loop is CASSTLARGKETQYF. The CDR3 region has the DNA TGTGCCAGCAGCACACTAGCGCGAGGGAAAGAGACCCAGTACTTC.

This clone is a singleton in its sample. The chain carries TRBV19 and TRBJ2-7; D tentatively reads TRBD1 or TRBD2 (6 bases each). With 5 bases removed from V and 5 bases from J, the gap between germline ends came to 16 bases. Germline-derived CDR1 and CDR2 are LNHDA and SQIVND (reference sequence). CDR3 length: 14 amino acids. The CDR3 DNA follows: TGTGCCAGTAGTGACCGCCCGGGGGACAACGAGCAGTACTTC. It translates to CASSDRPGDNEQYF.

This clone came up once. This rearrangement joins TRBV2 to TRBJ1-2; D remains unclear. This CDR3 is 15 amino acids long. Germline assignment: CDR1 SNHLY and CDR2 FYNNEI. V was shortened by 2 bases and J by 6 bases, with 16 bases between the two germline ends. The CDR3 reads CASSERLADRDGYTF. As DNA, the CDR3 is TGTGCCAGCAGTGAACGGTTGGCAGACCGGGATGGCTACACCTTC.

This clone was counted a single time. The genes are TRBV10-3 and TRBJ1-5; weak D call: TRBD1 (6 bases). The CDR3 extends over 17 amino acids. The germline V and J ends were trimmed by 2 bases and 4 bases, with 18 bases remaining between them. Germline V CDR1 and CDR2: ENHRY, SYGVKD. DNA of the CDR3: TGTGCCATCAGTGAGACCGACCGAGGCAGGGGAAATCAGCCCCAGCATTTT. Its protein is CAISETDRGRGNQPQHF.

For the CDR3, the DNA is TGTGCCAGTAGTCCAGGGGGCTTTTCCTACGAGCAGTACTTC. Its translation is CASSPGGFSYEQYF. V gene TRBV19 combines with J gene TRBJ2-7, with 8 bases that match TRBD1. V lost 5 bases to trimming and J lost 1 base; unmatched junction nucleotides: 4. Germline CDR1 LNHDA, CDR2 SQIVND (reference sequence). The CDR3 has 14 amino acids.

The chain employs TRBV6-5 and TRBJ2-5, with a possible D match to TRBD2 (5 bases). Germline V gene lookup returns CDR1 MNHEY and CDR2 SVGAGI. V dropped 3 bases and J dropped 5 bases, with 10 bases sitting between them. The CDR3 totals 13 residues. The CDR3 DNA follows: TGTGCCAGCAGTTATGTATCGGGGGAGACCCAGTACTTC. This translates into CASSYVSGETQYF.

This chain joins TRBV29-1 and TRBJ1-1; D gene ambiguous. V was trimmed by 3 bases and J by 6 bases, leaving 14 bases between them. Germline values: CDR1 SQVTM, CDR2 ANQGSEA. The CDR3 has 13 amino acids. In nucleotides, the CDR3 is TGCAGCGTTGACTCCCCGGGAGACCCTGAAGCTTTCTTT. It encodes CSVDSPGDPEAFF.

This clone appeared once. The chain links TRBV15 to TRBJ2-4, with 14 bases aligning to TRBD2. The germline CDR1 and CDR2 sequences are LNHNV and YYDKDF (reference sequence). The CDR3 runs 15 residues. The junction had 3 bases not matched to a gene; V was cut back by 6 bases and J by 5 bases. The CDR3, as DNA: TGTGCCACCAGTCGACTAGCGGGAGGGCAAAACATTCAGTACTTC. Encoded protein: CATSRLAGGQNIQYF.

The rearrangement uses TRBV6-9 and TRBJ1-4, with D hard to call. Trimming left V 1 base short and J 10 bases short, with 10 bases between. Germline CDR1 reads MNHGY; CDR2 reads SVAAGI. The CDR3 is 13 amino acids. CDR3 bases: TGTGCCAGCAGTTATTTCCGGGTTCGAAAACTGTTTTTT. It yields the protein CASSYFRVRKLFF.

The J gene is TRBJ2-7, the V gene TRBV4-1; tentative D call: TRBD2 (6 bases). CDR3 size: 12 residues. In germline, CDR1 is MGHRA, CDR2 YSYEKL. The V end was cut by 0 bases, the J end by 8 bases, with 8 bases between. CDR3: CASSQDGGKQYF. The CDR3 DNA sequence: TGCGCCAGCAGCCAAGATGGAGGGAAGCAGTACTTC.

The chain joins TRBV5-7 to TRBJ2-7, with 10 bases lining up with TRBD2. TRBV5-7 is known as an ORF, though its function is uncertain. V lost 1 base and J lost 4; bases outside the gene matches: 11. The CDR3 is 17 amino acids. DNA for the CDR3: TGTGCCAGCAGCTTGCCCGCTTCTAGCGGGAGTATTTACGAGCAGTACTTC. This sequence encodes CASSLPASSGSIYEQYF.

This chain's CDR3 is CASLAGGYTGELFF. The DNA for the CDR3 is TGTGCCAGCTTAGCGGGAGGATACACCGGGGAGCTGTTTTTT. The chain carries TRBV25-1 and TRBJ2-2; 10 bases are a match to TRBD2. Trimming took 8 bases from V and 3 from J; bases not matched to a gene: 3. Germline CDR1 MGHDK, CDR2 SYGVNS. This CDR3 has 14 amino acids.

The rearrangement uses TRBV15 and TRBJ2-7; weak D call: TRBD1 (6 bases). V gave up 0 bases and J gave up 3 bases, with 12 bases separating them. The CDR3 loop spans 15 amino acids. CDR1 is LNHNV, CDR2 YYDKDF, per germline (reference sequence). In nucleotides, the CDR3 is TGTGCCACCAGCAGAGAGAGGACAGTGGGCTACGAGCAGTACTTC. Translation gives CATSRERTVGYEQYF.

The chain uses TRBV28 and TRBJ2-7; 7 bases fit TRBD1. The ends lost 5 bases at V and 1 base at J; junction bases unmatched: 11. The V gene's germline CDR1 is MDHEN and CDR2 SYDVKM. The length of the CDR3 is 16 residues. CDR3 bases: TGTGCCAGCAGTGTCCCGGGCTGGGACAGTTCCTACGAGCAGTACTTC. This encodes CASSVPGWDSSYEQYF.

The rearrangement joins TRBV27 to TRBJ2-1, with TRBD2 matching 8 bases. V shed 2 bases, J shed 2 bases, and the junction held 11 bases outside the gene matches. This CDR3 is 18 amino acids long. Germline V gives CDR1 MNHEY, CDR2 SMNVEV (reference sequence). For the CDR3, the DNA is TGTGCCAGCAGTTTAGGAACCACTTTAGCGGGACCCTACAATGAGCAGTTCTTC. This gives the protein CASSLGTTLAGPYNEQFF.

CDR3 in DNA: TGTGCCAGTAGTGACGGTTCTGAAGCTTTCTTT. Protein product: CASSDGSEAFF. The rearrangement uses TRBV19 and TRBJ1-1; D is unresolved. In germline, CDR1 is LNHDA, CDR2 SQIVND (reference sequence). With 5 bases removed from V and 6 bases from J, the gap between germline ends came to 7 bases. The CDR3 is 11 amino acids.

The V call is TRBV30, the J call TRBJ2-1; 16 bases line up with TRBD2. Germline loops: CDR1 GTSNPN, CDR2 SVGIG (reference sequence). The CDR3 is 16 amino acids. Unmatched junction bases numbered 1, after V lost 3 bases and J lost 2 bases. In nucleotides, the CDR3 is TGTGCCTGGAGGGGACTAGCGGGAGGGGCCTACAATGAGCAGTTCTTC. It codes for CAWRGLAGGAYNEQFF.

The V gene is TRBV27, the J gene TRBJ2-7, with a tentative D call TRBD1 (6 bases). V was pared by 5 bases and J by 0 bases, with 14 bases between. This CDR3 has 15 residues. Germline V lookup: CDR1 MNHEY, CDR2 SMNVEV (reference sequence). CDR3: CASSAKQGYSYEQYF. In DNA form, the CDR3 reads TGTGCCAGCAGTGCAAAACAGGGTTACTCCTACGAGCAGTACTTC.

The chain employs TRBV7-2 and TRBJ1-5; no clear D gene. Trimming removed 5 bases at V and 3 bases at J, with 11 bases between. The CDR3 sequence is 14 residues long. Germline loops: CDR1 SGHTA, CDR2 FQGNSA. The CDR3 DNA reads as TGTGCCAGCAGCCTTGACCGGATCAATCAGCCCCAGCATTTT. Translating it yields CASSLDRINQPQHF.

The rearrangement uses TRBV29-1 and TRBJ2-7; D is possibly TRBD2 (5 bases). The germline V gene has CDR1 SQVTM and CDR2 ANQGSEA. V was trimmed by 6 bases and J by 3 bases, leaving 12 bases between them. The CDR3 loop spans 12 amino acids. CDR3 residues: CSVTIPGYEQYF. The DNA for the CDR3 is TGCAGCGTGACTATTCCCGGCTACGAGCAGTACTTC.

This chain uses TRBV5-1 with TRBJ2-7; 8 bases line up with TRBD1. Looked up from germline, CDR1 is SGHRS and CDR2 is YFSETQ. Trimming at V came to 0 bases and at J to 1 base, leaving 6 bases not matched to a gene. This CDR3 has 16 residues. In DNA, the CDR3 is TGCGCCAGCAGCTTGGAAGGGACAGGCCTTTCCTACGAGCAGTACTTC. Its protein product is CASSLEGTGLSYEQYF.

V and J are TRBV5-1 and TRBJ2-7, with TRBD1 matching over 10 bases. From germline, CDR1 is SGHRS and CDR2 YFSETQ. The CDR3 extends over 16 amino acids. With 1 base clipped from V and 4 bases from J, the junction kept 8 bases outside the gene matches. This CDR3 is CASSLLSGTGAYEQYF. In DNA form, the CDR3 reads TGCGCCAGCAGCTTGTTGTCCGGGACAGGGGCATACGAGCAGTACTTC. Full variable domain (outside the CDR3, taken from reference TRBV5-1 and TRBJ2-7): KAGVTQTPRYLIKTRGQQVTLSCSPISGHRSVSWYQQTPGQGLQFLFEYFSETQRNKGNFPGRFSGRQFSNSRSEMNVSTLELGDSALYLCASSLLSGTGAYEQYFGPGTRLTVT.

The gene calls are TRBV5-4 and TRBJ2-7, with D perhaps TRBD1 (5 bases). CDR3 length equals 13 residues. The V gene's germline CDR1 is SGHNT and CDR2 YYREEE (reference sequence). Trimming took off 5 bases at V and 3 bases at J, with 12 bases between the two ends. Written as DNA, the CDR3 is TGTGCCAGCAGACCCCAGGGTGACTACGAGCAGTACTTC. It specifies CASRPQGDYEQYF.

The chain recombines TRBV6-1 with TRBJ1-4, with TRBD1 matching over 8 bases. Unmatched junction bases numbered 7, after V lost 3 bases and J lost 7 bases. The CDR3 extends over 15 amino acids. In germline, CDR1 is MNHNS, CDR2 SASEGT. DNA for the CDR3: TGTGCCAGCAGTGAGACAGGGGAGGTTGGTGAAAAACTGTTTTTT. Its translation: CASSETGEVGEKLFF.

The CDR3 DNA sequence: TGTGCCAGCAGCCAAGATGTGGTAGCGGGAGGGCGCGGCAATGAGCAGTTCTTC. It is translated as CASSQDVVAGGRGNEQFF. The chain carries TRBV4-2 and TRBJ2-1; 11 bases are a match to TRBD2. Unmatched junction bases numbered 10, after V lost 0 bases and J lost 6 bases. In germline, CDR1 is LGHNA, CDR2 YNFKEQ. This CDR3 comprises 18 residues.